This T cell receptor beta chain was recorded in a study of blood T cell repertoires in COVID-19. About the study: The United States, Italy and Spain were the sources of the acute and convalescent COVID-19 samples. Sample material is recorded as cDNA or gDNA derived from T cells, B-cell-depleted T cells, or PBMCs.

The CDR3 covers 14 residues. The germline V and J ends were trimmed by 2 bases and 2 bases, with 8 bases remaining between them. Germline lookup yields CDR1 SGDLS and CDR2 YYNGEE. Remarks on this clone: The sample contains more than one DNA sequence encoding this CDR3.

Authors' analysis steps: Cell counts per sample came from amplifying reference gene primers. Libraries were prepared by immunoSEQ multiplex PCR; TCRdb keeps only in-frame clonotypes and omits some of them. V, J and clone size reflect that table, while D and trimming were determined from the DNA. Here the sample spans roughly 240,000 clones, 70% to 90% being singletons. The clonotype originates from a man aged 18 to 29 with active or convalescent COVID-19. Sequencing was done on a sample of peripheral blood. The chain couples TRBV9 to TRBJ1-3, with a possible D match to TRBD1 (6 bases). CDR3 in amino acids: CASSVRQAGNTIYF. The CDR3 region has the DNA TGTGCCAGCAGCGTGAGACAGGCTGGAAACACCATATATTTT.